This T cell receptor (beta chain) originates from a study of technical replicates of blood from a few donors. Method: immunoSEQ multiplex PCR; TCRdb's copy keeps in-frame clones and lacks some. The sample has under 95,000 clones; about 95% are singletons. The sequence was obtained from a human donor in good health. The material sequenced was T cells isolated from PBMCs.

Written as DNA, the CDR3 is TGCGCCAGCAGCTCCGGGACAGCCATGGGGGAGACCCAGTACTTC. This translates into CASSSGTAMGETQYF. This sequence joins TRBV5-1 and TRBJ2-5; TRBD1 matches 7 bases. Germline lookup yields CDR1 SGHRS and CDR2 YFSETQ. The length of the CDR3 is 15 residues. Trimming at V came to 3 bases and at J to 5 bases, leaving 10 bases not matched to a gene.